What follows are 5 T cell receptor beta chains derived from one specimen sequenced in a study of PD-L1 blockade in urothelial cancer. The time point was: peripheral blood 6 weeks after treatment start. Measured with immunoSEQ multiplex PCR; TCRdb has only the in-frame clones, and not every one. Of some 30,000 clones listed, 75% to 85% were seen once; the top ten hold about 3%. The sample consisted of PBMCs, taken around atezolizumab (anti-PD-L1) treatment. The receptors originated from a man between 65 and 85 years old with urothelial cancer.

The CDR3 loop reads CASRRTYFRQGTMNTEAFF. The CDR3 DNA reads as TGCGCCAGCAGGAGAACTTACTTCCGACAGGGTACGATGAACACTGAAGCTTTCTTT. J is TRBJ1-1 and V is TRBV5-1; 7 bases fit TRBD1. Germline V gene sequence: CDR1 SGHRS, CDR2 YFSETQ. The CDR3 loop spans 19 amino acids. Unmatched junction bases numbered 19, after V lost 5 bases and J lost 0 bases.

This clone was detected a few times. The genes are TRBV5-4 and TRBJ2-4; 10 bases match TRBD1. Germline lookup yields CDR1 SGHNT and CDR2 YYREEE (reference sequence). J lost 4 bases, V lost 5 bases, and 6 bases had no gene match. The CDR3 spans 15 residues. CDR3 loop: CASSIPGQGKNIQYF. CDR3 nucleotides: TGTGCCAGCAGTATACCGGGACAGGGGAAAAACATTCAGTACTTC.

J is TRBJ2-2 and V is TRBV5-6; maybe TRBD1 (6 bases). Germline CDR1 and CDR2: SGHDT and YYEEEE. Trimming shortened V by 2 bases and J by 2 bases, and 16 bases separated the two germline ends. The CDR3 extends over 17 amino acids. The CDR3 sequence is CASSFALGQTNTGELFF. CDR3 coding DNA: TGTGCCAGCAGCTTCGCGTTAGGACAGACCAACACCGGGGAGCTGTTTTTT.

The chain recombines TRBV4-2 with TRBJ2-1; possible D gene TRBD1, 6 bases. This CDR3 is 16 amino acids long. Germline assignment: CDR1 LGHNA and CDR2 YNFKEQ. Trimming pared 1 base from V and 6 bases from J, leaving 16 bases between. The CDR3 nucleotides are TGTGCCAGCAGCCAAGGGGACAATAAGGGCTCCAATGAGCAGTTCTTC. Amino acid sequence: CASSQGDNKGSNEQFF.

In this sample, this clone turned up a few times. This chain uses TRBV28 with TRBJ2-4; D ambiguous. The CDR3 runs to 14 residues. Germline CDR1 reads MDHEN; CDR2 reads SYDVKM. V lost 2 bases and J lost 8, with 13 bases in between. CDR3 nucleotides: TGTGCCAGCAGTTTAGCTGTACGGGTAGACATTCAGTACTTC. Translation: CASSLAVRVDIQYF.